Listed below are T cell receptor beta chains from one sample, sequenced in a study of T cell responses to AZD1222 COVID-19 vaccine. Sequencing was performed with immunoSEQ multiplex PCR; in TCRdb, only in-frame clones are kept and a portion is missing. The data show 250,000 to 300,000 clones, 90% to 95% seen once. The specimen was peripheral blood, collected 28 days after the second AZD1222 dose. The receptors were sampled from an adult who received the AZD1222 COVID-19 vaccine. The CDR3 runs from the conserved cysteine through the conserved F or W. A D gene is named only where the DNA matches it firmly. Some rows mark clone size as missing; the rest say once, few, many or name a class of expanded clone.

J gene	D gene	V gene	clone size	CDR3 DNA	CDR3 protein
TRBJ1-6	TRBD1	TRBV19	NA	TGTGCCAGCGGCGGGACAGTAAATTCACCCCTCCACTTT	CASGGTVNSPLHF
TRBJ1-4	NA	TRBV6-5	NA	TGTGCCAGCCGGGACACCGCAACTAATGAAAAACTGTTTTTT	CASRDTATNEKLFF
TRBJ1-1	NA	TRBV7-9	NA	TGTGCCAGCAGCGGGGGTCGGACGCCTTTGAACACTGAAGCTTTCTTT	CASSGGRTPLNTEAFF
TRBJ1-5	NA	TRBV18	NA	TGTGCCAGCTCACCAGTGGGCGAGGGTCAGCCCCAGCATTTT	CASSPVGEGQPQHF
TRBJ1-1	NA	TRBV7-9	NA	TGTGCCAGCAGCTTCGCATCAGTTTCTGAAGCTTTCTTT	CASSFASVSEAFF
TRBJ1-1	NA	TRBV3-1/TRBV3-2	NA	TGTGCCAGCAGCCAAATGAACACTGAAGCTTTCTTT	CASSQMNTEAFF
TRBJ2-5	TRBD2	TRBV20-1	NA	TGCAGTGCTAGTCCGACCATAGCGGGGGTGGAGACCCAGTACTTC	CSASPTIAGVETQYF
TRBJ2-7	NA	TRBV20-1	NA	TGCAGTGCTAGTTGGGGTGCGGGTCAGGTCTTCAACGAGCAGTACTTC	CSASWGAGQVFNEQYF
TRBJ1-6	NA	TRBV28	NA	TGTGCCAGCAGCCTCGGTGGTGCGGAAAATTCACCCCTCCACTTT	CASSLGGAENSPLHF
TRBJ2-7	TRBD1	TRBV7-9	NA	TGTGCCAGCAGCTACACGGACAGGGGCGTCAGCTCCTACGAGCAGTACTTC	CASSYTDRGVSSYEQYF
TRBJ1-2	NA	TRBV7-9	NA	TGTGCCAGCAGCTTAGAGGCAGGGAAGTATGGCTACACCTTC	CASSLEAGKYGYTF
TRBJ2-1	NA	TRBV5-1	once	TGCGCCAGCAGCCCCTTTGGGGATGAGCAGTTCTTC	CASSPFGDEQFF
TRBJ2-7	NA	TRBV2	NA	TGTGCCGCGATGCGGGCGGGCGAGCAGTACTTC	CAAMRAGEQYF
TRBJ1-1	NA	TRBV9	NA	TGTGCCAGCAGCGTAGGTTGGACTATGAACACTGAAGCTTTCTTT	CASSVGWTMNTEAFF
TRBJ1-2	NA	TRBV27	NA	TGTGCCAGCAGCGCCGGGCCTCATACGGGCTACACCTTC	CASSAGPHTGYTF
TRBJ1-6	NA	TRBV5-4	few	TGTGCCAGCAGACCAGCTGGGGGGACTGATAATTCACCCCTCCACTTT	CASRPAGGTDNSPLHF
TRBJ1-1	TRBD1	TRBV7-8	NA	TGTGCCAGCAGCCGAGACAGGGGTATGAACACTGAAGCTTTCTTT	CASSRDRGMNTEAFF
TRBJ1-1	NA	TRBV28	NA	TGTGCCAGCAGTTTCCCCGGGAGTCGGGACACTGAAGCTTTCTTT	CASSFPGSRDTEAFF
TRBJ1-6	NA	TRBV4-1	NA	TGCGCCAGCAGCGCCACGGGAATTTATAATTCACCCCTCCACTTT	CASSATGIYNSPLHF
TRBJ1-5	NA	TRBV5-4	NA	TGTGCCAGCAGCGATGAGGGCAATCAGCCCCAGCATTTT	CASSDEGNQPQHF
TRBJ2-1	TRBD1	TRBV19	NA	TGTGCCACCCAGCGACAGGGCTCCTACAATGAGCAGTTCTTC	CATQRQGSYNEQFF
TRBJ1-2	TRBD1	TRBV11-2	NA	TGTGCCAGCAGGAGGGACAGTTCTAACTATGGCTACACCTTC	CASRRDSSNYGYTF
TRBJ1-4	NA	TRBV3-1/TRBV3-2	NA	TGTGCCAGCACCTATTCTACGGGACCAGGTGAAAAACTGTTTTTT	CASTYSTGPGEKLFF
TRBJ2-1	NA	TRBV5-6	NA	TGTGCCAGCAGCTTGGAGGACACTGCCTACAATGAGCAGTTCTTC	CASSLEDTAYNEQFF
TRBJ1-1	TRBD1	TRBV28	NA	TGTGCCAGCAGTTACCCAAAAACAGGGGGCACTGAAGCTTTCTTT	CASSYPKTGGTEAFF
TRBJ2-1	NA	TRBV10-3	NA	TGTGCCATCAGTGCCCTCGGGCGGAATAATGAGCAGTTCTTC	CAISALGRNNEQFF
TRBJ1-4	TRBD1	TRBV19	NA	TGTGCCAGTAGTCAACAGGGGGGTGAAAAACTGTTTTTT	CASSQQGGEKLFF
TRBJ2-3	NA	TRBV5-1	once	TGCGCCAGCAGCTCCCCGGAGGGGTCAGATACGCAGTATTTT	CASSSPEGSDTQYF
TRBJ2-3	NA	TRBV9	NA	TGTGCCAGCAGCGTAAGAGGAGACGGGTCAGCAGATACGCAGTATTTT	CASSVRGDGSADTQYF
TRBJ1-1	TRBD1	TRBV7-9	NA	TGTGCCAGCAGCTTATGGCTCAGGGGGGAGAACACTGAAGCTTTCTTT	CASSLWLRGENTEAFF
TRBJ2-2	TRBD2	TRBV28	NA	TGTGCCAGCATAGAGGGGAGGGCCGGGGAGCTGTTTTTT	CASIEGRAGELFF
TRBJ2-7	NA	TRBV10-3	NA	TGTGCCATCAGCCCTAGACTCACAGCCTACGAGCAGTACTTC	CAISPRLTAYEQYF
TRBJ1-1	TRBD1	TRBV12-3/TRBV12-4	NA	TGTGCCAGCAGCCGACAGGGGTGGACTGAAGCTTTCTTT	CASSRQGWTEAFF
TRBJ2-1	NA	TRBV4-3	once	TGCGCCAGCAGCCTCCTGTTTGACGGGAACAATGAGCAGTTCTTC	CASSLLFDGNNEQFF
TRBJ2-5	TRBD1	TRBV5-4	NA	TGTGCCAGCAGTCCACTCCACAGGGGCCGAGAAGAGACCCAGTACTTC	CASSPLHRGREETQYF
TRBJ2-7	TRBD2	TRBV6-5	NA	TGTGCCAGCAGCCCGACTAGCGGGAACTACGAGCAGTACTTC	CASSPTSGNYEQYF
TRBJ1-6	NA	TRBV20-1	NA	TGCAGTGCTAGTTTGGGCCACACTCCTTACAATTCACCCCTCCACTTT	CSASLGHTPYNSPLHF
TRBJ1-1	NA	TRBV7-2	few	TGTGCCAGCAGCTTTTCGGGGACGAACACTGAAGCTTTCTTT	CASSFSGTNTEAFF
TRBJ1-5	NA	TRBV15	NA	TGTGCCACCAGCAGAAGGCCCAATCAGCCCCAGCATTTT	CATSRRPNQPQHF
TRBJ1-3	NA	TRBV7-8	NA	TGTGCCAGCAGCTTAAAGGGGGTAATCGAGGAGGAAAACACCATATATTTT	CASSLKGVIEEENTIYF
TRBJ1-5	NA	TRBV12-3/TRBV12-4	NA	TGTGCCAGCAGTTTTGGGGCGGGGCAGCCCCAGCATTTT	CASSFGAGQPQHF